This record concerns one T cell receptor beta chain sequence. This entry comes from a study of OX40 agonist ivuxolimab in advanced cancers. This CDR3 has 15 amino acids. Germline CDR1 SNHLY, CDR2 FYNNEI. V lost 6 bases and J lost 4, with 16 bases in between. The table came from immunoSEQ multiplex PCR; TCRdb's copy has only in-frame clones and leaves some out. The top ten hold 0.2% to 0.25% of the sample, which has about 82,000 clones, 85% to 90% seen once. This clonotype was sampled from an adult with an advanced solid tumor such as melanoma, head and neck, liver or kidney cancer. The chain is built from TRBV2 and TRBJ1-3, with D perhaps TRBD1 (6 bases). This specimen was CD4+ or CD8+ T cells sorted from blood, taken in a trial of the OX40 agonist ivuxolimab. The CDR3 loop is CASRLQGGLGNTIYF. The CDR3 DNA sequence: TGTGCCAGCAGACTACAGGGAGGTCTCGGAAACACCATATATTTT.